These 7 T cell receptor beta chains were all obtained from the same sample, sequenced in a study of OX40 agonist ivuxolimab in advanced cancers. The repertoire was sequenced with immunoSEQ multiplex PCR; TCRdb's copy has only in-frame clones and lacks some. The table records just under 75,000 clones, over 75% of them present only once. The source was CD4+ or CD8+ T cells sorted from blood, collected in a trial of the OX40 agonist ivuxolimab. All receptors derive from an adult with an advanced solid tumor such as melanoma, head and neck, liver or kidney cancer.

The chain combines TRBV7-2 with TRBJ2-7; D remains ambiguous. Per germline, CDR1 SGHTA and CDR2 FQGNSA. CDR3 length equals 15 residues. Trimming removed 1 base from V and 2 bases from J, with 12 bases in between. As DNA, the CDR3 is TGTGCCAGCAGCTTAGAGCCCAGGTCGACCTACGAGCAGTACTTC. Its translation is CASSLEPRSTYEQYF.

The chain recombines TRBV7-9 with TRBJ2-6, with D hard to call. CDR1 and CDR2 from the germline V gene are SEHNR and FQNEAQ (reference sequence). CDR3 length: 16 residues. V gave up 1 base and J gave up 3 bases, with 10 bases separating them. CDR3 sequence reads: CASSLGPEVGANVLTF. Here the CDR3 DNA reads TGTGCCAGCAGCTTAGGCCCGGAAGTTGGGGCCAACGTCCTGACTTTC.

The V gene is TRBV19, the J gene TRBJ2-5, with a weak D call TRBD1 (5 bases). The germline V gene encodes CDR1 LNHDA and CDR2 SQIVND (reference sequence). Trimming cost V 4 bases and J 5 bases, with 11 bases left between them. CDR3 length: 13 residues. DNA for the CDR3: TGTGCCAGTAGTACACAGGCCCGGGAGACCCAGTACTTC. Amino acids: CASSTQARETQYF.

The rearrangement uses TRBV19 and TRBJ2-1; tentatively, D is TRBD1 or TRBD2 (5 bases each). Trimming left V 8 bases short and J 6 bases short, with 20 bases between. This CDR3 is 15 amino acids long. Germline V gene sequence: CDR1 LNHDA, CDR2 SQIVND (reference sequence). The CDR3 sequence is CASGRGTGDFNEQFF. In DNA form, the CDR3 reads TGTGCCAGTGGTCGAGGGACGGGCGACTTCAATGAGCAGTTCTTC. Based on the CDR3 plus reference TRBV19 and TRBJ2-1, the full variable domain is DGGITQSPKYLFRKEGQNVTLSCEQNLNHDAMYWYRQDPGQGLRLIYYSQIVNDFQKGDIAEGYSVSREKKESFPLTVTSAQKNPTAFYLCASGRGTGDFNEQFFGPGTRLTVL.

The chain employs TRBV10-3 and TRBJ2-1; D may be TRBD2 (5 bases). Germline V gives CDR1 ENHRY, CDR2 SYGVKD. Trimming stripped 6 bases from V and 7 bases from J, with 13 bases between. CDR3 length equals 13 residues. The CDR3, as DNA: TGTGCCATCAGAGGACTCCCTGGGAATGAGCAGTTCTTC. Translated, it gives CAIRGLPGNEQFF.

The rearrangement uses TRBV6-4 and TRBJ1-4, with a tentative D call TRBD1 (5 bases). V was cut by 6 bases and J by 8 bases, with 10 bases left in between. The germline V gene encodes CDR1 MRHNA and CDR2 SNTAGT. The CDR3 runs to 12 residues. DNA for the CDR3: TGTGCCAGCAGGGCAGGGAGAGAAAAACTGTTTTTT. The encoded protein is CASRAGREKLFF.

This clone was picked up one time. The chain carries TRBV5-4 and TRBJ1-6; TRBD1 aligns across 7 bases. With V trimmed by 1 base and J by 7 bases, 8 bases remained unmatched. The CDR3 is 16 amino acids. Germline V lookup: CDR1 SGHNT, CDR2 YYREEE (reference sequence). The CDR3 DNA sequence: TGTGCCAGCAGCTTGTCCATCGGGACAGCCAATTCACCCCTCCACTTT. Encoded protein: CASSLSIGTANSPLHF.